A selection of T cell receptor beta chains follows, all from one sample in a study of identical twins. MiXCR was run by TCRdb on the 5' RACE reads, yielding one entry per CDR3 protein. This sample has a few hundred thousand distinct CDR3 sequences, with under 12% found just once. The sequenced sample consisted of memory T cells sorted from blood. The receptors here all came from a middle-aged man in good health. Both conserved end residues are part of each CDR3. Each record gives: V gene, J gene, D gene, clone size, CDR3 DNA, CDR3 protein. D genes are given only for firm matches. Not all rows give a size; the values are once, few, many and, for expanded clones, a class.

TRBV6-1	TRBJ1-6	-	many	TGTGCCAGCAGTGATCGCGGGCAGGGACGAGGGTCACCCCTCCACTTT	CASSDRGQGRGSPLHF
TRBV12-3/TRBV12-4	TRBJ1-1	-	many	TGTGCCAGCAGTAACTCGGACGGGGTTCCTGAAGCTTTCTTT	CASSNSDGVPEAFF
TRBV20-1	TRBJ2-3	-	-	TGCAGTGCTAGGGACGGGAGTAGCACAGATACGCAGTATTTT	CSARDGSSTDTQYF
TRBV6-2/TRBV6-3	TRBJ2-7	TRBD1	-	TGTGCCACCGCACCTGGGGACAGCGGACGACCGCAGTACTTC	CATAPGDSGRPQYF
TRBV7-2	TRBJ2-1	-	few	TGTGCCAGCAGCTTAGGGGCAGAAGAAAAGAAGTTCTTC	CASSLGAEEKKFF
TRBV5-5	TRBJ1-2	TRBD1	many	TGTGCCAGCAGCTTACAGGGGCCTCCCTCCTCCTACACCTTC	CASSLQGPPSSYTF
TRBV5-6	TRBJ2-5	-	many	TGTGCCAGCAGCTTGTTGGCGGGCAGGGGCCAAGAGACCCAGTACTTC	CASSLLAGRGQETQYF
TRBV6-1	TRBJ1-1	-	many	TGTGCCAGCAGCGTTGAGATCAGAACTGAAGCTTTCTTT	CASSVEIRTEAFF
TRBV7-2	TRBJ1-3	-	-	TGTGCCAGCAGCCCTCGGACTGGAAACACCATATATTTT	CASSPRTGNTIYF
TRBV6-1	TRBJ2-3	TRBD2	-	TGTGCCAGCAGACTGGGACTAGCAGAAACTAGCACAGATACGCAGTATTTT	CASRLGLAETSTDTQYF
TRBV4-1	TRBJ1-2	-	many	TGCGCCAGCAGCCAAGGAGGGTACAATGGCTACACCTTC	CASSQGGYNGYTF
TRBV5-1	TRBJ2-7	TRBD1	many	TGCGCCAGCAGCTTGGGACAGGGATGGATCGAGCAGTACTTC	CASSLGQGWIEQYF
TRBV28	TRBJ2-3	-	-	TGTGCCAGCAGTTTGCGTCACCCGGGAGGCCGCAGGGGTCGTGATACGCAGTATTTT	CASSLRHPGGRRGRDTQYF
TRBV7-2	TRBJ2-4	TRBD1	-	TGTGCCAGCAGCTGGGACAGGGGGTCCAAAAACATTCAGTACTTC	CASSWDRGSKNIQYF
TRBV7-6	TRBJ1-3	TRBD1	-	TGTGCCAGCAGCCCTGGGACAGCTGGAAACGCCATATATTTT	CASSPGTAGNAIYF
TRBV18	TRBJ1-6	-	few	TGTGCCAGCTCACCAGGGGCCGGGGCACCCCTCCACTTT	CASSPGAGAPLHF
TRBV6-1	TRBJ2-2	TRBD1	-	TGTGCCAGCAGAACACAGGGGTCCGGGGAGCTGTTTTTT	CASRTQGSGELFF
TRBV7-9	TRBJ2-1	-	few	TGTGCCAGCAGGAGGGAGAGTAGCGAGCAGTTCTTC	CASRRESSEQFF
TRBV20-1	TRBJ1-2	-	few	TGCAGTGCTAGAAGGGTAGGCTATGGCTACACCTTC	CSARRVGYGYTF
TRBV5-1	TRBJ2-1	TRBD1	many	TGCGCCAGCAGCTTGGAACCTAAACCGGGACAGGGGAGGGTCAATGAGCAGTTCTTC	CASSLEPKPGQGRVNEQFF
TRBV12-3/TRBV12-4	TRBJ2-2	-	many	TGTGCCAGCAGTGGGTCCACCGGGGAGCTGTTTTTT	CASSGSTGELFF
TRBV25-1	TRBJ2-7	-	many	TGTGCCAGCGGGAAAAACTACGAGCAGTACTTC	CASGKNYEQYF
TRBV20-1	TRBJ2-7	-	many	TGCAGTGCTAGGGACCCCTCCTACGAGCAGTACTTC	CSARDPSYEQYF
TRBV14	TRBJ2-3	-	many	TGTGCCAGCAGCCAAGGCGGCACTTACACAGATACGCAGTATTTT	CASSQGGTYTDTQYF
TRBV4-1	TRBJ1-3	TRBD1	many	TGCGCCAGCAGCCGTAACAGGGGGCTTGGTGGAAACACCATATATTTT	CASSRNRGLGGNTIYF